The entry below describes one T cell receptor (beta chain). The record originates from a study of blood T cell repertoires in COVID-19. The overall study: The study drew acute and convalescent COVID-19 samples from the United States, Italy and Spain. From T cells, B-cell-depleted T cells, or PBMCs came the material, which was cDNA or gDNA.

TCRdb's table, derived via immunoSEQ multiplex PCR, lists solely in-frame clones and lacks some. The sample records about 94,000 clones, 80% to 85% being singletons. Germline values: CDR1 SGHAT, CDR2 FQNNGV. V lost 2 bases and J 0 bases, leaving 11 bases between the germline ends. This CDR3 has 16 amino acids. J is TRBJ1-3 and V is TRBV11-2, with D possibly TRBD1 on 6 matching bases. The source is a man aged 55 to 70 with acute or convalescent COVID-19. The specimen was peripheral blood. In DNA form, the CDR3 reads TGTGCCAGCAGCTTAAACCCAGGGGTCTCTGGAAACACCATATATTTT. Protein: CASSLNPGVSGNTIYF.